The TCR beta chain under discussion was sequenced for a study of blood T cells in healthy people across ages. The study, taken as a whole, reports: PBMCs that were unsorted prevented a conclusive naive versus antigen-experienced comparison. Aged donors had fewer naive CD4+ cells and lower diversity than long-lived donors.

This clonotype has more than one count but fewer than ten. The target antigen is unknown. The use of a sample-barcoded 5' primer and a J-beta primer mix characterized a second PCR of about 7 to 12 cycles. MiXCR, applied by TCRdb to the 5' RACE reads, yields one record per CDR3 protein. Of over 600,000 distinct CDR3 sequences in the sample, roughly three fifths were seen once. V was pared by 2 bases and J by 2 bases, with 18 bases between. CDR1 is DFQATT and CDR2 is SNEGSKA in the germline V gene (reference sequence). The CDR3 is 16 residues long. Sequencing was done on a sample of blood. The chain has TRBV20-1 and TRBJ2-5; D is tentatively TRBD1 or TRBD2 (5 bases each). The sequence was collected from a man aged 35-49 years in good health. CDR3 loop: CSARNPWTGAQETQYF. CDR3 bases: TGCAGTGCTAGAAATCCGTGGACTGGGGCACAAGAGACCCAGTACTTC.